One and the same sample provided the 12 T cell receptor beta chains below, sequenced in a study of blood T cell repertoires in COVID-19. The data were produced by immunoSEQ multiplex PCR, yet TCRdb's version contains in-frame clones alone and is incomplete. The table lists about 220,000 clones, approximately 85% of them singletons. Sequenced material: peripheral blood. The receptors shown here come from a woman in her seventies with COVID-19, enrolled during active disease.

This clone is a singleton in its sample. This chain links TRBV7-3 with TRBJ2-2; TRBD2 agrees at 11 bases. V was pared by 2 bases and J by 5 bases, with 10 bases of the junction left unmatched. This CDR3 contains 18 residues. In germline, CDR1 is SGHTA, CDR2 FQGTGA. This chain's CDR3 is CASSLSASGRLRTGELFF. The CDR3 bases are TGTGCCAGCAGCTTATCGGCTAGCGGGAGGTTAAGGACCGGGGAGCTGTTTTTT.

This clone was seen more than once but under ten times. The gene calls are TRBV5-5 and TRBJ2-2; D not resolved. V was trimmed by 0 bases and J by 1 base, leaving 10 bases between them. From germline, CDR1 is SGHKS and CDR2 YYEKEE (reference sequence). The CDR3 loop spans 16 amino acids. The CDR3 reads CASSLAGVRNTGELFF. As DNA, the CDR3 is TGTGCCAGCAGCTTGGCCGGAGTCCGGAACACCGGGGAGCTGTTTTTT.

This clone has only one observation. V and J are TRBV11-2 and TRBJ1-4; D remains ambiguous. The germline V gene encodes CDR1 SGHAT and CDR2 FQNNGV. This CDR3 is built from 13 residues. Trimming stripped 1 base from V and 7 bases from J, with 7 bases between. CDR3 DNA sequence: TGTGCCAGCAGCTTAGGACTAGGTGAAAAACTGTTTTTT. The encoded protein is CASSLGLGEKLFF.

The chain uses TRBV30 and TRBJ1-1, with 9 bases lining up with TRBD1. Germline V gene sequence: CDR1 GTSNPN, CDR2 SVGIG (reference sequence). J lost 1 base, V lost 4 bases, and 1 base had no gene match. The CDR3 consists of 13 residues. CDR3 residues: CAWTGQGNTEAFF. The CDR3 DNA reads TGTGCCTGGACGGGACAGGGGAACACTGAAGCTTTCTTT.

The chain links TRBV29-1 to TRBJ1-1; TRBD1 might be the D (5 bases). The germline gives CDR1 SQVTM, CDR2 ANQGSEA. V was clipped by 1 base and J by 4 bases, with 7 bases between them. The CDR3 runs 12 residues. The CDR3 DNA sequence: TGCAGCGTTGAAGGGGGCCGCACTGAAGCTTTCTTT. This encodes CSVEGGRTEAFF.

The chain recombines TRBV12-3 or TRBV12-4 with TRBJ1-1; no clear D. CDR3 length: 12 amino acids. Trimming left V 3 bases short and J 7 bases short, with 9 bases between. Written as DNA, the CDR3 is TGTGCCAGCAGTTTTTCCCCTAGTGAAGCTTTCTTT. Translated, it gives CASSFSPSEAFF.

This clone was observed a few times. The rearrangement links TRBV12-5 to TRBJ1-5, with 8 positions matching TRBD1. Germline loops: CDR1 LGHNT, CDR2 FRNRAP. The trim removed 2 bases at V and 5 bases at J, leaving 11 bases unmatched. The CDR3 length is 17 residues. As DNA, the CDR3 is TGTGCTAGTGGTTTGAGGGACAGGTGGGGTGGGGATCAGCCCCAGCATTTT. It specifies CASGLRDRWGGDQPQHF.

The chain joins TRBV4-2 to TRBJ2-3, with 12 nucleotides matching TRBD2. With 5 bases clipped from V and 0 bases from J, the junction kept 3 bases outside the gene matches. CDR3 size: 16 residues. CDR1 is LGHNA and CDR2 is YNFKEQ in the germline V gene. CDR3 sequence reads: CASSTTSGGSTDTQYF. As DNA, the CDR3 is TGTGCCAGCAGCACCACTAGCGGGGGGAGCACAGATACGCAGTATTTT.

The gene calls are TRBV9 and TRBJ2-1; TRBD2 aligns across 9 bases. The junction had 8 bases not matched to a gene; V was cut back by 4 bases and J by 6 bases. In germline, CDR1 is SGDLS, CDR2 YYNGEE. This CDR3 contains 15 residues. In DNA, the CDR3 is TGTGCCAGCAGCCTATCGGGACTAGCTGTCAATGAGCAGTTCTTC. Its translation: CASSLSGLAVNEQFF.

Written as DNA, the CDR3 is TGTGCCAGCAGCAAGGGCAAGAAACAGGGGGGCCACTATGGCTACACCTTC. Translated, it gives CASSKGKKQGGHYGYTF. V gene TRBV21-1 combines with J gene TRBJ1-2; the table calls TRBD1, which could not be checked here. TRBV21-1 is reported as a pseudogene. This CDR3 has 17 amino acids.

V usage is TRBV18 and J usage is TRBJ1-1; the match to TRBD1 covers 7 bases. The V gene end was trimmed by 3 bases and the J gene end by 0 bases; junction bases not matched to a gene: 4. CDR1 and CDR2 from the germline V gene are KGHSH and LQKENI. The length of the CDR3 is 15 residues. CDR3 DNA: TGTGCCAGCTCACCCAGCACAGGGGTGAACACTGAAGCTTTCTTT. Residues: CASSPSTGVNTEAFF.

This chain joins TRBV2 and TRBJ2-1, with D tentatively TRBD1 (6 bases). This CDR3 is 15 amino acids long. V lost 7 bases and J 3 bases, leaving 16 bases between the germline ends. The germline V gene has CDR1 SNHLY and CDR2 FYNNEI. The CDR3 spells CASKQGPTNYNEQFF. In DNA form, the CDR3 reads TGTGCCAGCAAGCAGGGGCCGACCAACTACAATGAGCAGTTCTTC.